This T cell receptor beta chain was sequenced in a study of identical twins. With template switching, a universal primer site was added, and the cDNA carried unique molecular identifiers. Each CDR3 protein gets one entry after TCRdb re-called the 5' RACE reads with MiXCR. This sample yields roughly 1,500,000 distinct CDR3 sequences, of which less than 40% are seen a single time; about 0.27% belongs to the top ten. Germline trimming cut 6 bases from V and 9 bases from J; bases unmatched to any gene: 8. The CDR3 is 15 residues long. Material: cord blood. The chain links TRBV12-3 or TRBV12-4 to TRBJ2-2; 12 bases align to TRBD2. The TCR sequence derives from a newborn girl in good health. The CDR3 here is CASSGGTSGFRELFF. The CDR3 DNA is TGTGCCAGCAGCGGCGGGACTAGCGGGTTTCGGGAGCTGTTTTTT.